The T cell receptor beta chain described here comes from a study of cytomegalovirus exposure and HLA in healthy donors. Study-level findings and limits: Accurate prediction of HLA-A and HLA-B alleles (for most subjects) was reportedly achieved from TCR beta sequences. A later analysis associated 16,951 TCR beta sequences with HLA alleles at a 0.05 false discovery rate. Roughly even sequencing depth across donors was the assumption behind the presence/absence analyses.

The PCR made use of 60 Vbeta and 13 Jbeta primers. Method: immunoSEQ multiplex PCR; TCRdb's copy keeps in-frame clones and lacks some. The sample includes around 210,000 clones, 78% seen only once; the top ten take roughly 0.45%. In the case of this clone: Its cognate antigen is unknown.

The sequence came from a boy between 5 and 17 years old in good health and CMV-seronegative. The sequencing sample was made of PBMCs.

The CDR3 region has the DNA TGTGCCAGCAGCTTGGCCCGAATGGAGACTGCCTATGGCTACACCTTC. It yields the protein CASSLARMETAYGYTF. This rearrangement joins TRBV5-4 to TRBJ1-2; D remains unclear. CDR1 and CDR2 (germline): SGHNT, YYREEE (reference sequence). There are 16 residues in the CDR3. Trimming stripped 0 bases from V and 4 bases from J, with 16 bases between.